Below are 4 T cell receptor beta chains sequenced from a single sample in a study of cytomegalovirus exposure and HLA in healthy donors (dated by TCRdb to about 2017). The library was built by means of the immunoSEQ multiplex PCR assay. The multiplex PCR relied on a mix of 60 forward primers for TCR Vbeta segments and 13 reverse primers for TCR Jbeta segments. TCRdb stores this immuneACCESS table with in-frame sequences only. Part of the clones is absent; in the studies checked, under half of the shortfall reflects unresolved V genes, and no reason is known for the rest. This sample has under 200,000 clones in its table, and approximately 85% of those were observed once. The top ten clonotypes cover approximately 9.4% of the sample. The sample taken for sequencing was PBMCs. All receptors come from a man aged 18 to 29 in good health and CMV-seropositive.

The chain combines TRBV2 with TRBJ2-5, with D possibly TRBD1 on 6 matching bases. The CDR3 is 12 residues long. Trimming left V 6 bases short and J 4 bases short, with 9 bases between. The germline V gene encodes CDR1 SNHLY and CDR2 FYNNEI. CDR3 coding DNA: TGTGCCAGCAGGGACAGCCCAGAGACCCAGTACTTC. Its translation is CASRDSPETQYF.

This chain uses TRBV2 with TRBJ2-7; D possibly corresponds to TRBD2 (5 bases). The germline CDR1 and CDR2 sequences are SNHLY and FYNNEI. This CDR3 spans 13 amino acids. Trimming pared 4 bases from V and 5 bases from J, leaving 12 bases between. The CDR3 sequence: CASSGTPWDEQYF. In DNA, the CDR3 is TGTGCCAGCAGTGGGACTCCCTGGGACGAGCAGTACTTC.

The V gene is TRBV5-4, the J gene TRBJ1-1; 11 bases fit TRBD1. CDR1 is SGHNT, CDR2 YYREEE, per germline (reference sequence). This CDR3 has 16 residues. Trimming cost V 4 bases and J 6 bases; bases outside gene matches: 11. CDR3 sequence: CASSQEGTGGRAEAFF. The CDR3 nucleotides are TGTGCCAGCAGCCAAGAAGGGACAGGGGGACGGGCTGAAGCTTTCTTT.

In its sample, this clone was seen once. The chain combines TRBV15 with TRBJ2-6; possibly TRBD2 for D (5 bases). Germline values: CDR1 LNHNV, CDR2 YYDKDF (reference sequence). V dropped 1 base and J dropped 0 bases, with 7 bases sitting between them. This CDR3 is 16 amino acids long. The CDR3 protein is CATSRVSGSGANVLTF. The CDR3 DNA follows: TGTGCCACCAGCAGAGTAAGCGGCTCTGGGGCCAACGTCCTGACTTTC.